Listed below are T cell receptor beta chains from one sample, sequenced in a study of blood T cell repertoires in COVID-19. The table came from immunoSEQ multiplex PCR; TCRdb's copy has only in-frame clones and leaves some out. The top ten hold 12% of the sample, which has around 170,000 clones, approximately 80% seen once. The sequenced material came from PBMCs or T cells enriched from blood (not recorded which). These receptors all stem from a man over 45 who had recovered from COVID-19. The CDR3 runs from the conserved cysteine through the conserved F or W. D genes are given only for firm matches. Clone size is shown for a subset of rows, as once, few, many or a class of expanded clone.

d_gene,j_gene,abundance,v_gene,CDR3nt,CDR3aa
NA,TRBJ1-4,NA,TRBV12-5,TGTGCTAGTGGTTCTGGGCGGGGGTTAGGGGAAAAACTGTTTTTT,CASGSGRGLGEKLFF
TRBD1,TRBJ1-1,NA,TRBV5-8,TGTGCCAGCAGTCGGACAGGGGGCGGAATGAACACTGAAGCTTTCTTT,CASSRTGGGMNTEAFF
NA,TRBJ1-3,NA,TRBV30,TGTGCCTGGAGTGTATACCCAGGGCCTGGAAACACCATATATTTT,CAWSVYPGPGNTIYF
TRBD1,TRBJ1-1,NA,TRBV19,TGTGCCAGTAGGGGACAGGGAGTCACTGAAGCTTTCTTT,CASRGQGVTEAFF
NA,TRBJ2-7,NA,TRBV6-2/TRBV6-3,TGTGCCAGCAGCCGACAGGCCTCCTACGAGCAGTACTTC,CASSRQASYEQYF
NA,TRBJ2-7,NA,TRBV29-1,TGCAGCGTAACCTTTGACAGGTTCCTCTACGAGCAGTACTTC,CSVTFDRFLYEQYF
NA,TRBJ2-7,NA,TRBV7-8,TGTGCCAGCAGCCACCAGGGGCGCGGCGAGCAGTACTTC,CASSHQGRGEQYF
TRBD1,TRBJ1-1,many,TRBV10-2,TGCGCCAGCTTTTCAGGGGGCGTGAAAGCTGAAGCTTTCTTT,CASFSGGVKAEAFF
NA,TRBJ1-1,NA,TRBV7-9,TGTGCCAGCAGCCTCCGTCGCCCCGGGGGAAACACTGAAGCTTTCTTT,CASSLRRPGGNTEAFF
NA,TRBJ2-5,NA,TRBV3-1/TRBV3-2,TGTGCCAGCAGCCGTGGAGGAGAGACCCAGTACTTC,CASSRGGETQYF
NA,TRBJ2-7,NA,TRBV5-4,TGTGCCAGCAGCTTGGCCGGGTCCTTATACGAGCAGTACTTC,CASSLAGSLYEQYF
TRBD2,TRBJ2-7,NA,TRBV6-5,TGTGCCAGCAGCCAGCGGGGGGCGCGCAACGAGCAGTACTTC,CASSQRGARNEQYF
NA,TRBJ1-2,NA,TRBV10-3,TGTGCCATCGGGGCGCGGCAGACCCCTTCTAACTATGGCTACACCTTC,CAIGARQTPSNYGYTF
TRBD2,TRBJ2-3,NA,TRBV5-4,TGTGCCAGCAGCCCCAAATCGGGACTAGCTTTAGATACGCAGTATTTT,CASSPKSGLALDTQYF
NA,TRBJ2-7,NA,TRBV25-1,TGTGCCAGCAGTGAATCCGGAGAGGGCGAGCAGTACTTC,CASSESGEGEQYF
NA,TRBJ1-2,NA,TRBV4-1,TGCGCCAGCAGCCAAGAGTTAAAGAGACAGAACTATGGCTACACCTTC,CASSQELKRQNYGYTF
NA,TRBJ2-1,NA,TRBV7-3,TGTGCCAGCAGCTTCGGGGTTGCCTCCTACAATGAGCAGTTCTTC,CASSFGVASYNEQFF
TRBD2,TRBJ2-3,NA,TRBV5-1,TGCGCCAGCAGCTTGACCGGGGGGACTAGCACAGATACGCAGTATTTT,CASSLTGGTSTDTQYF
NA,TRBJ1-1,NA,TRBV6-5,TGTGCCAGCAGGACGACAGGACGGAACACTGAAGCTTTCTTT,CASRTTGRNTEAFF
TRBD2,TRBJ2-2,NA,TRBV7-2,TGTGCCAGCAGCTTAGCCAGCGGGGGGGCAGGCGGGGAGCTGTTTTTT,CASSLASGGAGGELFF
TRBD2,TRBJ2-3,NA,TRBV4-2,TGTGCCAGCAGCCAATCGACTAGCCCGGGCGATACGCAGTATTTT,CASSQSTSPGDTQYF
TRBD2,TRBJ2-5,few,TRBV4-1,TGCGCCAGCAGCCAAGCGTTGCGGGGGACCCAAGAGACCCAGTACTTC,CASSQALRGTQETQYF
TRBD1,TRBJ2-5,NA,TRBV15,TGTGCCACCAGCAAACAGGGGGCGGATAAGGAGACCCAGTACTTC,CATSKQGADKETQYF